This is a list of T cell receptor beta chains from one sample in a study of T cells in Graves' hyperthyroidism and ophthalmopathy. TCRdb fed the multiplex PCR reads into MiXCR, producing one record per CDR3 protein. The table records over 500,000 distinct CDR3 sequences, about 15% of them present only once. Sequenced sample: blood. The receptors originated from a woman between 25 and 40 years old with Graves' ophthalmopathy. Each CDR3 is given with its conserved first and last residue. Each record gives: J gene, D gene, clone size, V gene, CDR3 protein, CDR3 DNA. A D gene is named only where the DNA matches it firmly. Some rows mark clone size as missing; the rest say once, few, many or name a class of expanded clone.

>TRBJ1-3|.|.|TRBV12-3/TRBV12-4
CASRASDSGNTIYF
TGTGCCAGCAGGGCAAGTGATTCTGGAAACACCATATATTTT
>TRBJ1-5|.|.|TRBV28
CASTLTGSNQPQHF
TGTGCCAGCACTTTAACAGGGAGCAATCAGCCCCAGCATTTT
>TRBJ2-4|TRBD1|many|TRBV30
CAWRIGTALNIQYF
TGTGCCTGGAGGATCGGGACAGCTCTAAACATTCAGTACTTC
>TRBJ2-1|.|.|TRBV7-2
CASSPAQGTDEQFF
TGTGCCAGCAGCCCGGCCCAGGGTACCGATGAGCAGTTCTTC
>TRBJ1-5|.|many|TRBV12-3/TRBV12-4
CASSLLGGDQPQHF
TGTGCCAGCAGTTTACTGGGCGGTGATCAGCCCCAGCATTTT
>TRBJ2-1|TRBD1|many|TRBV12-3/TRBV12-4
CASSLGQGAEEQFF
TGTGCCAGCAGTTTAGGGCAGGGGGCAGAGGAGCAGTTCTTC
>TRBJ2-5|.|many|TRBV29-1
CSVTTGREVETQYF
TGCAGCGTAACGACAGGGAGGGAGGTGGAGACCCAGTACTTC
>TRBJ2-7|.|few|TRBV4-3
CASSQVSSGSGVEQYF
TGCGCCAGCAGCCAAGTTTCCAGCGGCAGTGGAGTCGAGCAGTACTTC
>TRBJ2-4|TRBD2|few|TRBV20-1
CSARGLPKDVGLAENIQYF
TGCAGTGCTAGAGGGTTACCTAAGGATGTGGGGCTAGCGGAAAACATTCAGTACTTC
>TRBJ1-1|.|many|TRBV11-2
CASSPPPDTEAFF
TGTGCCAGCAGCCCCCCCCCTGACACTGAAGCTTTCTTT
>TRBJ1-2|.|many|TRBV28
CASSIGWDYGYTF
TGTGCCAGCAGCATTGGATGGGACTATGGCTACACCTTC
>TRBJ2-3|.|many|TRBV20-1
CSAPAESTDTQYF
TGCAGTGCTCCAGCGGAGAGCACAGATACGCAGTATTTT
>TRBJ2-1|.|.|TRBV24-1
CATSHPTGRSYNEQFF
TGTGCCACCAGCCATCCGACTGGAAGATCCTACAATGAGCAGTTCTTC
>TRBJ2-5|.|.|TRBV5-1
CASSLEGNQETQYF
TGCGCCAGCAGCTTGGAAGGGAACCAAGAGACCCAGTACTTC
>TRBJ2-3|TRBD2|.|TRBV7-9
CASSITGTTFTDTQYF
TGTGCCAGCAGCATCACCGGGACTACCTTCACAGATACGCAGTATTTT
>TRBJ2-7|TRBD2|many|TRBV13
CASSWTSGRDYEQYF
TGTGCCAGCAGTTGGACTAGCGGGAGGGACTACGAGCAGTACTTC
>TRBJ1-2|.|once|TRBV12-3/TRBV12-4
CASRGREGGYTF
TGTGCCAGCAGGGGGAGGGAGGGTGGCTACACCTTC
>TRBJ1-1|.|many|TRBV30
CAWSGQRNTEAFF
TGTGCCTGGAGCGGACAGAGGAACACTGAAGCTTTCTTT
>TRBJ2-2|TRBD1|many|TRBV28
CASTSPRGRQGTGELFF
TGTGCCAGCACCTCCCCTAGGGGGCGACAGGGCACCGGGGAGCTGTTTTTT
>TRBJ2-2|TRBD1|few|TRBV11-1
CASSFTDRGNTGELFF
TGTGCCAGCAGCTTTACGGACAGGGGTAACACCGGGGAGCTGTTTTTT
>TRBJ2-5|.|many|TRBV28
CASSSDRGIQETQYF
TGTGCCAGCAGTTCGGACAGAGGTATACAAGAGACCCAGTACTTC
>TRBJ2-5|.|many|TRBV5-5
CASSLVGVGETQYF
TGTGCCAGCAGCTTGGTAGGGGTCGGAGAGACCCAGTACTTC
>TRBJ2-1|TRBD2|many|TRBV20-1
CSAIPSGSPNEQFF
TGCAGTGCTATTCCTAGCGGGAGTCCCAATGAGCAGTTCTTC
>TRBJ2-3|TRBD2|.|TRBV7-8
CASSELAGLLDTQYF
TGTGCCAGCAGCGAACTAGCGGGTTTATTAGATACGCAGTATTTT
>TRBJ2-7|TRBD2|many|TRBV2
CASISAGVREQYF
TGTGCCAGCATAAGCGCGGGAGTACGCGAGCAGTACTTC
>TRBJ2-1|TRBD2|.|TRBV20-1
CSARDPTSGPYNEQFF
TGCAGTGCTAGAGATCCCACTAGCGGTCCTTACAATGAGCAGTTCTTC
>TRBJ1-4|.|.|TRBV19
CASSMEWEKLFF
TGTGCCAGTAGTATGGAATGGGAAAAACTGTTTTTT
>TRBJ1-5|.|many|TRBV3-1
CASSLRGSQPQHF
TGTGCCAGCAGCCTTCGTGGCTCGCAGCCCCAGCATTTT
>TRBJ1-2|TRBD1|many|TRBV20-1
CSARGDRGGYTF
TGCAGTGCTAGAGGGGACAGGGGTGGCTACACCTTC
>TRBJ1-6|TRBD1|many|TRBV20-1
CSARDRDRPYNSPLHF
TGCAGTGCTAGAGATCGGGACAGACCCTATAATTCACCCCTCCACTTT
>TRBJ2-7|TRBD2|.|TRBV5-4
CASRTGLGYEQYF
TGTGCCAGCAGGACGGGACTAGGCTACGAGCAGTACTTC
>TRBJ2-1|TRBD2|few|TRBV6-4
CASSALAGVGNEQFF
TGTGCCAGCAGTGCACTAGCGGGAGTTGGCAATGAGCAGTTCTTC
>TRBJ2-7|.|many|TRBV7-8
CASSLAGGLATGHEQYF
TGTGCCAGCAGCTTAGCGGGTGGATTAGCGACCGGGCACGAGCAGTACTTC
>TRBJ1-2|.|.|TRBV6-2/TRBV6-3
CASSYLGRTNYGYTF
TGTGCCAGCAGTTACCTCGGTCGGACTAACTATGGCTACACCTTC
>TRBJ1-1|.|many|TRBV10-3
CAIRTSQEAEAFF
TGTGCCATCAGGACGTCGCAAGAGGCTGAAGCTTTCTTT
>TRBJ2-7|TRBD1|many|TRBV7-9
CASSVGQGSNYEQYF
TGTGCCAGCAGCGTCGGACAGGGAAGTAACTACGAGCAGTACTTC
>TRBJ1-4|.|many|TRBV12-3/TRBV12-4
CASRQGNEKLFF
TGTGCCAGCAGACAGGGTAATGAAAAACTGTTTTTT
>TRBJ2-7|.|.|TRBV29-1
CSARRRSSYEQYF
TGCAGCGCCCGGCGGAGGAGCTCCTACGAGCAGTACTTC
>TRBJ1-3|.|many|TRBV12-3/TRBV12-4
CASGETGLNSGNTIYF
TGTGCCAGCGGTGAGACGGGACTCAACTCTGGAAACACCATATATTTT
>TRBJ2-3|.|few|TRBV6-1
CASSDALSSRGVTDTQYF
TGTGCCAGCAGTGACGCCTTATCGAGTAGGGGAGTCACAGATACGCAGTATTTT
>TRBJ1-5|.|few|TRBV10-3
CAISESKVNQPQHF
TGTGCCATCAGTGAATCGAAGGTAAATCAGCCCCAGCATTTT
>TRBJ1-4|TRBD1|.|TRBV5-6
CASSLRQGANGKLFF
TGTGCCAGCAGCTTGCGTCAGGGGGCTAATGGAAAACTGTTTTTT
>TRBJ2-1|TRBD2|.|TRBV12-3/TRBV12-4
CASSPLGSSGSMGGSYNEQFF
TGTGCCAGCAGTCCACTGGGGTCTAGCGGGAGTATGGGGGGCTCCTACAATGAGCAGTTCTTC
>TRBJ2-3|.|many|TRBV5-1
CASREGSDTQYF
TGCGCCAGCAGAGAGGGTTCAGATACGCAGTATTTT
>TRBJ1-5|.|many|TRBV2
CASQDRMRQPQHF
TGTGCCAGCCAAGACAGGATGCGTCAGCCCCAGCATTTT
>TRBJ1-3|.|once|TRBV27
CASSLNHDSGNTIYF
TGTGCCAGCAGTTTGAACCATGATTCTGGAAACACCATATATTTT
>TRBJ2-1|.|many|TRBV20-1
CSTLQGNEQFF
TGCAGTACCCTACAGGGAAATGAGCAGTTCTTC
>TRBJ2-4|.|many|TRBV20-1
CSARAGIGDPNIQYF
TGCAGTGCTAGGGCCGGGATAGGGGATCCAAACATTCAGTACTTC
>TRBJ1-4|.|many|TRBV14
CASSQVPADGAKLFF
TGTGCCAGCAGCCAAGTCCCGGCGGATGGTGCAAAACTGTTTTTT
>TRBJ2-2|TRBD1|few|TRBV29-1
CSVETGKDTGELFF
TGCAGCGTGGAGACAGGGAAGGACACCGGGGAGCTGTTTTTT
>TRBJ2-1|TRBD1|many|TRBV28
CASSLLGTGIYNEQFF
TGTGCCAGCAGTTTATTGGGGACAGGGATCTACAATGAGCAGTTCTTC
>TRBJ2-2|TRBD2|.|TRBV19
CASSAFLPGLALIAGLTGELFF
TGTGCCAGTAGTGCCTTTTTACCGGGACTTGCGCTGATAGCGGGACTGACCGGGGAGCTGTTTTTT
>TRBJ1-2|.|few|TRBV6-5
CASSYSKQGEGYTF
TGTGCCAGCAGTTACTCGAAACAGGGCGAAGGCTACACCTTC
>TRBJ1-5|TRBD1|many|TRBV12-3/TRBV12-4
CASSLSVSRTGTPQPQHF
TGTGCCAGCAGTTTAAGCGTTAGTCGGACAGGGACCCCTCAGCCCCAGCATTTT
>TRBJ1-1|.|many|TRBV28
CASTSGMNTEAFF
TGTGCCAGCACCTCAGGTATGAACACTGAAGCTTTCTTT
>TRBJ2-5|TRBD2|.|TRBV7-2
CASSLEGSGGETQYF
TGTGCCAGCAGCTTAGAGGGGTCGGGAGGGGAGACCCAGTACTTC
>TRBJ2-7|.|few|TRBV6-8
CASSIGYEQYF
TGTGCCAGTTCGATTGGTTACGAGCAGTACTTC
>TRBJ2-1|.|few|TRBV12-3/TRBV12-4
CASSSGASYNEQFF
TGTGCCAGCAGTTCCGGGGCTTCCTACAATGAGCAGTTCTTC
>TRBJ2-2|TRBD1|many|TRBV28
CASSSPGQSGELFF
TGTGCCAGCAGTTCGCCGGGACAGAGCGGGGAGCTGTTTTTT